The TCR beta chain described here comes from a study of early T cells in non-severe SARS-CoV-2 infection. MiXCR, run by TCRdb on the 5' RACE reads, gives a single entry per CDR3 protein. The sample holds approximately 97,000 distinct CDR3 sequences, 8% to 13% seen once. CDR3 length equals 13 residues. CDR1 and CDR2 (germline): LNHDA, SQIVND (reference sequence). V was clipped by 4 bases and J by 10 bases; unmatched bases: 2. The V call is TRBV19, the J call TRBJ2-1; 12 bases are a match to TRBD2. The sequences come from whole blood, collected at baseline. This TCR derives from an adult who was a healthcare worker with PCR-confirmed SARS-CoV-2 infection or an uninfected control (not recorded which). CDR3 sequence reads: CASSTGTSGEQFF. As DNA, the CDR3 is TGTGCCAGTAGTACCGGGACTAGCGGGGAGCAGTTCTTC.